This TCR beta chain was sequenced during a study of identical twins. Unique molecular identifiers were present on cDNA, and template switching added a universal primer site. TCRdb ran MiXCR on the 5' RACE reads and lists one entry per CDR3 protein. The table has over 200,000 distinct CDR3 sequences, 6.5% seen once. This CDR3 is 15 amino acids long. In germline, CDR1 is MNHEY, CDR2 SVGAGI. Trimming at V came to 2 bases and at J to 0 bases, leaving 2 bases not matched to a gene. The sample also formed part of further work on T cells expressing NK-cell markers. That work adds: Seven of eight sequenced donors tested HCMV-seropositive; one tested seronegative. The contribution of dominant NKG2C+ clonotypes to CD8+ T cells in about six donors was about 1.0-8%. Four donors likewise had their CD3+CD56-NKG2C+ fraction led by these clonotypes.

Source material: CD8+ T cells sorted from blood. The TCR comes from a woman aged 18-35 years in good health. The chain recombines TRBV6-5 with TRBJ1-2; 8 positions match TRBD1. In DNA, the CDR3 is TGTGCCAGCAGTTACGGACAGGGTCCTAACTATGGCTACACCTTC. Its translation: CASSYGQGPNYGYTF.